The subject of this entry is one T cell receptor (beta chain). This record comes from a study of T cells of healthy individuals. Germline CDR1 and CDR2: MNHEY and SVGEGT. V lost 7 bases and J 4 bases, leaving 8 bases between the germline ends. The CDR3 is 13 residues long. TCRdb re-called the 5' RACE reads with MiXCR, one entry per CDR3 protein. The sample has 60,000 to 70,000 distinct CDR3 sequences, 15% to 20% seen once. This clonotype was obtained from a human donor in good health. The chain combines TRBV6-2 or TRBV6-3 with TRBJ2-6, with D unclear. The CDR3 is CASKGTGANVLTF. In DNA, the CDR3 is TGTGCCAGCAAGGGTACCGGGGCCAACGTCCTGACTTTC.